These 11 T cell receptor beta chains came from one sample sequenced in a study of shared clonotypes between healthy human individuals (TCRdb year 2020). Library generation was performed with the immunoSEQ multiplex PCR assay. In its TCRdb copy, this immuneACCESS table keeps in-frame sequences only and misses some clones. Where compared with another copy, unresolved V genes explain less than half of these, and the others have no known cause. This sample gives about 530,000 clones in total; 60% to 80% of them show up just once. 12% of the sample lies in the top ten. The material sequenced was PBMCs. These receptor sequences come from a woman aged 40 to 50 in good health. Some clones in this sample may be carry-over from other donors' samples.

The CDR3 bases are TGTGCCAGCAGCCCCATAATTTACCCCCGGGACAGGGGCAATCAGCCCCAGCATTTT. It translates to CASSPIIYPRDRGNQPQHF. This chain joins TRBV7-2 and TRBJ1-5, with 9 bases identical to TRBD1. Trimming took 5 bases from V and 2 from J; bases not matched to a gene: 16. This CDR3 has 19 amino acids. Germline V gene sequence: CDR1 SGHTA, CDR2 FQGNSA.

The chain couples TRBV19 to TRBJ2-3; 10 nucleotides line up with TRBD2. Germline V lookup: CDR1 LNHDA, CDR2 SQIVND (reference sequence). J gave up 5 bases and V 5 bases, and 7 bases lay outside the gene matches. The CDR3 is made up of 15 amino acids. The CDR3 sequence: CASSGLAGGEDTQYF. CDR3 in DNA: TGTGCCAGTAGTGGCTTAGCGGGAGGAGAAGATACGCAGTATTTT.

This chain links TRBV28 with TRBJ1-3; D not resolved. Deletions cut 5 bases from V and 10 bases from J, with 9 bases between. The CDR3 runs to 11 residues. Germline V gene lookup returns CDR1 MDHEN and CDR2 SYDVKM. In nucleotides, the CDR3 is TGTGCCAGCAGTCGCGGTCGGACCATATATTTT. This translates into CASSRGRTIYF. The variable domain in full, with the rest retrieved from reference TRBV28 and TRBJ1-3, is DVKVTQSSRYLVKRTGEKVFLECVQDMDHENMFWYRQDPGLGLRLIYFSYDVKMKEKGDIPEGYSVSREKKERFSLILESASTNQTSMYLCASSRGRTIYFGEGSWLTVV.

This chain uses TRBV5-4 with TRBJ1-2; D remains ambiguous. CDR3 length equals 11 residues. Germline V gives CDR1 SGHNT, CDR2 YYREEE (reference sequence). Trimming stripped 4 bases from V and 4 bases from J, with 5 bases between. The CDR3 nucleotides are TGTGCCAGCAGCCCGGGCTATGGCTACACCTTC. This codes for CASSPGYGYTF.

The table lists this clone with a count of one. Distinct nucleotide sequences in the sample also encode this CDR3. The chain links TRBV28 to TRBJ1-2; 9 nucleotides line up with TRBD1. Germline V gene lookup returns CDR1 MDHEN and CDR2 SYDVKM. The ends lost 6 bases at V and 6 bases at J; junction bases unmatched: 5. The length of the CDR3 is 13 residues. The CDR3 loop is CASSSRTGDGYTF. CDR3 DNA: TGTGCCAGCAGCTCCAGGACAGGGGATGGCTACACCTTC.

The sample holds one count of this clone. This chain joins TRBV6-5 and TRBJ2-1, with 7 bases lining up with TRBD2. The CDR3 has 15 amino acids. The germline V gene has CDR1 MNHEY and CDR2 SVGAGI. V was pared by 4 bases and J by 3 bases, with 6 bases of the junction left unmatched. The CDR3 loop reads CASSLGLQLYNEQFF. CDR3 bases: TGTGCCAGCAGTTTGGGACTACAACTCTACAATGAGCAGTTCTTC.

There are a few counts of this clone. The chain uses TRBV6-1 and TRBJ2-2; the match to TRBD2 covers 7 bases. Germline CDR1 MNHNS, CDR2 SASEGT. The CDR3 extends over 16 amino acids. After removal of 1 base from V and 3 bases from J, the junction contained 5 bases not matched to a gene. The CDR3 sequence is CASSEGAGAYTGELFF. The DNA for the CDR3 is TGTGCCAGCAGTGAAGGTGCGGGAGCGTACACCGGGGAGCTGTTTTTT.

This clone showed up just a few times. This chain connects TRBV27 to TRBJ2-7, with TRBD1 matching 11 bases. Germline V gene data show CDR1 as MNHEY and CDR2 as SMNVEV (reference sequence). The CDR3 length is 14 residues. The J segment lost 7 bases and the V segment lost 5 bases, leaving 7 bases of the junction unmatched. As DNA, the CDR3 is TGTGCCAGCAGTCCCTGGACAGGGGGCTATGAGCAGTACTTC. Its translation is CASSPWTGGYEQYF.

V gene TRBV15 combines with J gene TRBJ1-4; D unclear. The CDR3 has 13 residues. Germline V gives CDR1 LNHNV, CDR2 YYDKDF (reference sequence). V was trimmed by 1 base and J by 4 bases, leaving 4 bases between them. CDR3 in DNA: TGTGCCACCAGCAGAGCCCTTAATGAAAAACTGTTTTTT. Translated, it gives CATSRALNEKLFF.

This sequence joins TRBV5-6 and TRBJ2-2, with 7 bases identical to TRBD2. V shed 7 bases and J 6 bases; nucleotides not matched to a gene: 9. Germline V lookup: CDR1 SGHDT, CDR2 YYEEEE. This CDR3 spans 14 amino acids. CDR3 bases: TGTGCCAGCGGCTCGTTTGGGGGGGCCGGGGAGCTGTTTTTT. This translates into CASGSFGGAGELFF.

The V call is TRBV27, the J call TRBJ2-7; D assignment may be TRBD1 or TRBD2 (6 bases each). CDR3 length: 16 residues. Germline values: CDR1 MNHEY, CDR2 SMNVEV (reference sequence). The V end was cut by 6 bases, the J end by 3 bases, with 21 bases between. CDR3 in DNA: TGTGCCAGCAGGACCGTGGAGGGGGGCAAGGGCTACGAGCAGTACTTC. Its translation: CASRTVEGGKGYEQYF.